The 9 T cell receptor beta chains listed next were all sequenced from one sample in a study of spatial heterogeneity in lung cancer. Time point of the sample: sample taken at primary tumor resection. Findings of the study overall: Higher tumor mutation counts went along with higher counts of expanded intratumoral alpha and beta TCRs.

TCRdb independently ran MiXCR on the 5' RACE reads; one entry per CDR3 protein. The sample contains fewer than 7,000 distinct CDR3 sequences, around 8% of which appear only once. These receptors are not linked to any known antigen. This sample comprised lung tumor tissue, obtained at surgery. These receptor sequences come from a female donor with early-stage non-small cell lung cancer.

Many counts were recorded for this clonotype. Within a library made for alpha chains, this beta chain is off target, and its count is uninformative. The V gene is TRBV2, the J gene TRBJ2-7; weak D call: TRBD1 (5 bases). The CDR3 has 13 residues. Germline assignment: CDR1 SNHLY and CDR2 FYNNEI. V was pared by 3 bases and J by 6 bases, with 12 bases between. CDR3 nucleotides: TGTGCCAGCAGTGATCAACAGGCGTCCGAGCAGTACTTC. Amino acid sequence: CASSDQQASEQYF.

Sample share makes this clonotype medium-sized. The library was built for alpha chains, so this beta chain is an off-target read and its size means little. The chain joins TRBV18 to TRBJ1-1, with D hard to call. V lost 0 bases to trimming and J lost 0 bases, with 2 bases between them. From germline, CDR1 is KGHSH and CDR2 LQKENI. The CDR3 has 13 residues. The CDR3, as DNA: TGTGCCAGCTCACCACCCTTGAACACTGAAGCTTTCTTT. Residues: CASSPPLNTEAFF.

This clonotype was detected many times. As an off-target read in a library built for alpha chains, this beta chain has a frequency of little significance. This chain uses TRBV6-1 with TRBJ1-5, with 7 bases fitting TRBD1. The CDR3 is 15 residues long. J gave up 0 bases and V 7 bases, and 6 bases lay outside the gene matches. The germline gives CDR1 MNHNS, CDR2 SASEGT. The CDR3 loop is CASNGGQFSNQPQHF. CDR3 nucleotide sequence: TGTGCCAGCAACGGGGGACAGTTTAGCAATCAGCCCCAGCATTTT.

This clonotype was counted ten times or more. A library prepared for alpha chains yielded this beta chain as an off-target read; its size is of little meaning. The gene calls are TRBV29-1 and TRBJ1-1; D gene uncertain. The germline CDR1 and CDR2 sequences are SQVTM and ANQGSEA. V was shortened by 6 bases and J by 6 bases, with 14 bases between the two germline ends. The CDR3 is 12 residues long. CDR3 DNA: TGCAGCGTCCTTCAGACCCACGCTGAAGCTTTCTTT. Translated, it gives CSVLQTHAEAFF.

The table lists this clonotype with many counts. A library prepared for alpha chains yielded this beta chain as an off-target read; its size is of little meaning. The chain recombines TRBV7-2 with TRBJ2-7, with D possibly TRBD1 on 5 matching bases. The V gene lost 5 bases and the J gene lost 4 bases, with 12 bases spanning the gap. CDR1 and CDR2 (germline): SGHTA, FQGNSA. This CDR3 comprises 13 residues. The CDR3 region is CASSRWGVYEQYF. The CDR3 coding sequence is TGTGCCAGCAGCCGCTGGGGCGTATACGAGCAGTACTTC.

At least ten counts were recorded for this clonotype. The library was designed around alpha chains, so this beta chain is a stray read whose abundance carries little weight. J is TRBJ1-5 and V is TRBV28, with D possibly being TRBD1 (6 bases). V gave up 1 base and J gave up 2 bases, with 6 bases separating them. The V gene's germline CDR1 is MDHEN and CDR2 SYDVKM. CDR3 length: 14 amino acids. Here the CDR3 DNA reads TGTGCCAGCAGTTTATACAGGGGCAATCAGCCCCAGCATTTT. It translates to CASSLYRGNQPQHF. The complete variable domain, with remaining parts taken from reference TRBV28 and TRBJ1-5, reads DVKVTQSSRYLVKRTGEKVFLECVQDMDHENMFWYRQDPGLGLRLIYFSYDVKMKEKGDIPEGYSVSREKKERFSLILESASTNQTSMYLCASSLYRGNQPQHFGDGTRLSIL.

The table lists this clonotype with many counts. This beta chain lies outside the target of a library built for alpha chains; its clone size means little. The J gene is TRBJ2-4, the V gene TRBV23-1, with unresolved D. TRBV23-1 is given ORF status, its function remaining uncertain. Trimming pared 0 bases from V and 6 bases from J, leaving 6 bases between. The CDR3 sequence is 13 residues long. The CDR3 region is CASSQSPSNIQYF. The CDR3 coding sequence is TGCGCCAGCAGTCAATCGCCGTCAAACATTCAGTACTTC.

There are a few counts of this clonotype. This beta chain is an off-target read within a library intended for alpha chains, so its frequency means little. The J gene is TRBJ1-6, the V gene TRBV5-6, with 9 bases matching TRBD1. This CDR3 has 15 amino acids. V trimming: 4 bases; J trimming: 5 bases; junction bases outside the gene matches: 4. Germline V CDR1 and CDR2: SGHDT, YYEEEE. CDR3 sequence (DNA): TGTGCCAGCAGCCTCCGGGACAGGGATAATTCACCCCTCCACTTT. It is translated as CASSLRDRDNSPLHF.

This clonotype is termed medium-sized. This beta chain turned up in a library designed for alpha chains; as an off-target read, its abundance says little. This chain joins TRBV4-2 and TRBJ2-7; a possible D gene is TRBD1 (5 bases). This CDR3 is 16 amino acids long. Trimming pared 0 bases from V and 5 bases from J, leaving 17 bases between. CDR1 LGHNA and CDR2 YNFKEQ come from the germline V gene. The CDR3 loop is CASSQDAAGILDEQYF. CDR3 nucleotides: TGTGCCAGCAGCCAAGATGCGGCAGGGATTCTAGACGAGCAGTACTTC.